One and the same sample provided the 22 T cell receptor beta chains below, sequenced in a study of T cell responses to AZD1222 COVID-19 vaccine. Sequenced by immunoSEQ multiplex PCR; TCRdb stores in-frame clones only, minus some. The sample contains some 110,000 clones, roughly 90% of which appear only once. This specimen was peripheral blood, taken 28 days after the second AZD1222 dose. The origin of the receptors is an adult who received the AZD1222 COVID-19 vaccine.

The chain uses TRBV28 and TRBJ1-2; D remains unclear. Germline V CDR1 and CDR2: MDHEN, SYDVKM. V lost 3 bases and J 7 bases, leaving 12 bases between the germline ends. The CDR3 covers 13 residues. In DNA form, the CDR3 reads TGTGCCAGCAGTTTGGGTCAGGACTCTGGCTACACCTTC. This sequence encodes CASSLGQDSGYTF.

This clone was counted once. The chain links TRBV2 to TRBJ2-7, with 9 bases lining up with TRBD1. Germline-derived CDR1 and CDR2 are SNHLY and FYNNEI. V lost 7 bases, J lost 4 bases, and 11 bases stayed unmatched. This CDR3 contains 15 residues. The CDR3 DNA reads as TGTGCCAGCACCGCGGGTCTGACAGGGGGGTACGAGCAGTACTTC. Amino acid sequence: CASTAGLTGGYEQYF. Full variable domain (rest looked up from reference TRBV2 and TRBJ2-7): EPEVTQTPSHQVTQMGQEVILRCVPISNHLYFYWYRQILGQKVEFLVSFYNNEISEKSEIFDDQFSVERPDGSNFTLKIRSTKLEDSAMYFCASTAGLTGGYEQYFGPGTRLTVT.

The rearrangement joins TRBV21-1 to TRBJ2-2; TRBD1 reflects the table's D call only, with no check against the DNA. TRBV21-1 is a pseudogene. The CDR3 is made up of 17 amino acids. CDR3 region: CASSKAQGTRFTGELFF. The CDR3 nucleotides are TGTGCCAGCAGCAAAGCGCAGGGGACAAGATTCACCGGGGAGCTGTTTTTT.

In DNA form, the CDR3 reads TGTGCCAGCAGCTGGGACGGAAGCTCCTATAATTCACCCCTCCACTTT. It translates to CASSWDGSSYNSPLHF. V gene TRBV7-2 combines with J gene TRBJ1-6; possibly TRBD1 for D (5 bases). The CDR3 is 16 amino acids. V was trimmed by 4 bases and J by 0 bases, leaving 10 bases between them. Germline V gene lookup returns CDR1 SGHTA and CDR2 FQGNSA.

This clone turned up a few times. The chain joins TRBV5-6 to TRBJ2-2, with 10 bases that match TRBD2. The germline gives CDR1 SGHDT, CDR2 YYEEEE. V shed 6 bases, J shed 4 bases, and the junction held 9 bases outside the gene matches. The CDR3 is 16 residues long. The CDR3 loop is CASIQLAGGLTGELFF. CDR3 coding DNA: TGTGCCAGCATACAATTAGCGGGAGGACTCACCGGGGAGCTGTTTTTT. The variable domain in full, with the rest retrieved from reference TRBV5-6 and TRBJ2-2, is DAGVTQSPTHLIKTRGQQVTLRCSPKSGHDTVSWYQQALGQGPQFIFQYYEEEERQRGNFPDRFSGHQFPNYSSELNVNALLLGDSALYLCASIQLAGGLTGELFFGEGSRLTVL.

The chain is built from TRBV24-1 and TRBJ2-5, with D unresolved. CDR3 length equals 13 residues. The germline V gene encodes CDR1 KGHDR and CDR2 SFDVKD. Trimming removed 7 bases from V and 2 bases from J, with 10 bases in between. The CDR3 sequence: CATSDPDQETQYF. The CDR3 nucleotides read TGTGCCACCAGCGACCCGGATCAAGAGACCCAGTACTTC.

V gene TRBV6-1 combines with J gene TRBJ1-2; possibly TRBD1 for D (5 bases). In germline, CDR1 is MNHNS, CDR2 SASEGT. V lost 3 bases and J lost 1, with 9 bases in between. The CDR3 spans 14 residues. The CDR3: CASSEGPVNYGYTF. CDR3 coding DNA: TGTGCCAGCAGTGAGGGGCCGGTTAACTATGGCTACACCTTC.

The rearrangement joins TRBV19 to TRBJ2-4; D tentatively fits TRBD1 or TRBD2 (5 bases each). V was pared by 3 bases and J by 4 bases, with 13 bases between. Germline V CDR1 and CDR2: LNHDA, SQIVND (reference sequence). There are 15 residues in the CDR3. DNA for the CDR3: TGTGCCAGTAGTATCGGGGCTCTGTGGAAAAACATTCAGTACTTC. This sequence encodes CASSIGALWKNIQYF.

This chain uses TRBV7-8 with TRBJ1-1; D call uncertain. Germline lookup yields CDR1 SGHVS and CDR2 FQNEAQ. The CDR3 sequence is 13 residues long. V lost 1 base, J lost 6 bases, and 9 bases lay in between. The CDR3 is CASSLGFEPEAFF. CDR3 nucleotides: TGTGCCAGCAGCTTAGGGTTCGAACCTGAAGCTTTCTTT.

V and J are TRBV7-6 and TRBJ2-7, with 7 bases identical to TRBD1. CDR1 is SGHVS and CDR2 is FNYEAQ in the germline V gene. With 2 bases clipped from V and 4 bases from J, the junction kept 8 bases outside the gene matches. The CDR3 contains 15 residues. The CDR3 DNA is TGTGCCAGCAGCTTAAAAGAGGGGGCTTATTACGAGCAGTACTTC. This gives the protein CASSLKEGAYYEQYF.

V is TRBV28 and J is TRBJ1-6; D unresolved. Germline CDR1 MDHEN, CDR2 SYDVKM. V lost 6 bases and J 0 bases, leaving 12 bases between the germline ends. The CDR3 has 16 residues. The CDR3 nucleotides are TGTGCCAGCAGCCCTGCGGGGAGCTCCTATAATTCACCCCTCCACTTT. It codes for CASSPAGSSYNSPLHF.

The chain is built from TRBV5-1 and TRBJ1-3, with 7 bases lining up with TRBD1. Trimming removed 0 bases from V and 2 bases from J; junction bases left unmatched: 2. Looked up from germline, CDR1 is SGHRS and CDR2 is YFSETQ. The CDR3 is made up of 15 amino acids. CDR3 nucleotide sequence: TGCGCCAGCAGCTTGGAACAGGGGACTGGAAACACCATATATTTT. This translates into CASSLEQGTGNTIYF.

The sample holds one count of this clone. The rearrangement uses TRBV7-9 and TRBJ1-2; possibly TRBD1 for D (6 bases). Germline V gives CDR1 SEHNR, CDR2 FQNEAQ (reference sequence). The CDR3 is 12 residues long. V was clipped by 7 bases and J by 8 bases, with 14 bases between them. CDR3 sequence: CASTDTQGGYTF. The CDR3 DNA follows: TGTGCCAGCACCGACACACAGGGAGGCTACACCTTC.

The chain combines TRBV5-4 with TRBJ2-1; TRBD2 aligns across 8 bases. Germline lookup yields CDR1 SGHNT and CDR2 YYREEE (reference sequence). CDR3 length: 15 residues. V lost 0 bases to trimming and J lost 5 bases; unmatched junction nucleotides: 4. The CDR3: CASSLALAANNEQFF. The CDR3 DNA is TGTGCCAGCAGCTTGGCACTAGCGGCTAACAATGAGCAGTTCTTC.

The chain carries TRBV7-9 and TRBJ2-5, with a weak D call TRBD1 (6 bases). Trimming stripped 3 bases from V and 5 bases from J, with 13 bases between. This CDR3 spans 14 amino acids. Germline V lookup: CDR1 SEHNR, CDR2 FQNEAQ (reference sequence). The CDR3 DNA reads as TGTGCCAGCAGCTTCGGGGCAGGGGAGGAGACCCAGTACTTC. Amino acid sequence: CASSFGAGEETQYF.

This rearrangement joins TRBV5-4 to TRBJ2-3; D gene ambiguous. The CDR3 extends over 16 amino acids. CDR1 and CDR2 (germline): SGHNT, YYREEE (reference sequence). Between the trimmed V and J ends, which lost 0 bases and 0 bases, there was a span of 11 bases. CDR3 sequence: CASSLEERPSTDTQYF. Here the CDR3 DNA reads TGTGCCAGCAGCTTGGAGGAGCGACCTAGCACAGATACGCAGTATTTT. Complete variable domain (other parts from reference TRBV5-4 and TRBJ2-3): ETGVTQSPTHLIKTRGQQVTLRCSSQSGHNTVSWYQQALGQGPQFIFQYYREEENGRGNFPPRFSGLQFPNYSSELNVNALELDDSALYLCASSLEERPSTDTQYFGPGTRLTVL.

CDR3 in amino acids: CASSRQLGAEDTQYF. CDR3 coding DNA: TGTGCCAGCAGCCGCCAGTTGGGGGCGGAGGATACGCAGTATTTT. The chain couples TRBV3-1 (or the pseudogene TRBV3-2) to TRBJ2-3, with D perhaps matching TRBD1 (6 bases). Trimming left V 4 bases short and J 6 bases short, with 17 bases between. CDR3 length: 15 amino acids. Germline CDR1 reads LGHDT; CDR2 reads YNNKEL (reference sequence).

The CDR3 DNA sequence: TGTGCCATCAGAGGGCCGGGACAGGCGACCTACGAGCAGTACTTC. Translating it yields CAIRGPGQATYEQYF. The V call is TRBV10-3, the J call TRBJ2-7, with TRBD1 identical over 8 bases. V lost 6 bases, J lost 2 bases, and 9 bases stayed unmatched. Germline V gene data show CDR1 as ENHRY and CDR2 as SYGVKD. The CDR3 contains 15 residues.

The sample holds one count of this clone. This chain joins TRBV5-1 and TRBJ2-7; perhaps TRBD1 as D (6 bases). V was cut by 0 bases and J by 3 bases, with 13 bases left in between. The CDR3 covers 15 residues. CDR1 is SGHRS, CDR2 YFSETQ, per germline. The CDR3 nucleotides read TGCGCCAGCAGCTTGGGGGGGACAAGGGTCTACGAGCAGTACTTC. Amino acid sequence: CASSLGGTRVYEQYF.

The chain uses TRBV5-5 and TRBJ1-1; D gene unclear. The CDR3 extends over 13 amino acids. V was trimmed by 3 bases and J by 1 base, leaving 7 bases between them. CDR1 is SGHKS and CDR2 is YYEKEE in the germline V gene (reference sequence). CDR3 loop: CASSSFQNTEAFF. For the CDR3, the DNA is TGTGCCAGCAGCTCGTTTCAGAACACTGAAGCTTTCTTT.

V is TRBV30 and J is TRBJ1-2, with a weak D call TRBD1 (6 bases). The V and J ends lost 3 bases and 4 bases respectively, with 15 bases between them. In germline, CDR1 is GTSNPN, CDR2 SVGIG (reference sequence). The CDR3 runs 14 residues. The CDR3 spells CAWRTVQGIYGYTF. The CDR3 region has the DNA TGTGCCTGGAGGACCGTACAGGGAATCTATGGCTACACCTTC.

The genes are TRBV7-9 and TRBJ2-5; TRBD2 matches 11 bases. J was trimmed by 1 base and V by 2 bases; bases with no gene match: 0. This CDR3 spans 15 amino acids. Looked up from germline, CDR1 is SEHNR and CDR2 is FQNEAQ (reference sequence). CDR3 amino acids: CASSLTSGGQETQYF. As DNA, the CDR3 is TGTGCCAGCAGCTTAACTAGCGGGGGCCAAGAGACCCAGTACTTC. The full variable domain, with the rest looked up from reference TRBV7-9 and TRBJ2-5, is DTGVSQNPRHKITKRGQNVTFRCDPISEHNRLYWYRQTLGQGPEFLTYFQNEAQLEKSRLLSDRFSAERPKGSFSTLEIQRTEQGDSAMYLCASSLTSGGQETQYFGPGTRLLVL.